A few counts support the clone carrying this T cell receptor (beta chain). TCR beta libraries were built with iRepertoire HTBI primers and Arm-PCR of CDR3 regions. Each CDR3 protein gets one entry after TCRdb re-called the multiplex PCR reads with MiXCR. The table records around 400,000 distinct CDR3 sequences, 15% of them present only once. This entry comes from a study of regulatory T cells in long-lasting Graves disease. The CDR3 contains 15 residues. V was pared by 5 bases and J by 6 bases, with 19 bases between. The V gene's germline CDR1 is SEHNR and CDR2 FQNEAQ (reference sequence). Time point described: newly diagnosed GD, antithyroid drugs for less than 3 months. The TCR library used RNA extracted from PBMCs. This sample was also put to use in a study of T cells in Graves' hyperthyroidism and ophthalmopathy.

The source was peripheral blood mononuclear cells (PBMCs), collected at new diagnosis, from a patient treated with antithyroid drugs. The gene calls are TRBV7-9 and TRBJ1-2; D is possibly TRBD1 (6 bases). The sequence derives from a woman aged 40 to 50 with Graves disease. As DNA, the CDR3 is TGTGCCAGCAGCCTAGGACAGAGCCCTCCCAATGGCTACACCTTC. It codes for CASSLGQSPPNGYTF.